The sequence of this T cell receptor beta chain was determined in a study of patients and donors after allogeneic stem cell transplantation. Details on this clonotype: The germline gene is not matched at one end of the junction; a read error may be the cause.

In TCRdb, the RT-PCR reads were re-called with MiXCR into one record per CDR3 protein. This table holds about 110,000 distinct CDR3 sequences, around 33% found once. The CDR3 sequence is 14 residues long. CDR1 is DFQATT, CDR2 SNEGSKA, per germline (reference sequence). The V and J genes are TRBV20-1 and TRBJ1-4; D is uncertain. Sequenced input: blood, either unsorted or a sorted T cell fraction (not recorded which). The receptor comes from a human donor who was either an allogeneic HSCT recipient or a stem cell or donor lymphocyte infusion donor (not recorded which). It is not recorded whose cells these are; they may come from a transplant donor. The CDR3 DNA reads TGCAGTGCTAGGGAGCGTCAAGTTCATGAGAAACTGTTTTTT. This gives the protein CSARERQVHEKLFF.